This is a list of T cell receptor beta chains from one sample in a study of blood T cell repertoires in COVID-19. Generated by immunoSEQ multiplex PCR, the TCRdb table keeps only in-frame clones and is missing some. Counted here are roughly 140,000 clones, 84% occurring once; the ten biggest clones make up 7.2%. Sequenced: peripheral blood. The receptor source for this set is a woman between 50 and 59 years old in a cohort sampled during active or convalescent COVID-19. CDR3s leave out the opening cysteine and the closing phenylalanine or tryptophan. The order of the fields is CDR3 protein, J gene, D gene, V gene. A D gene is named only where the DNA matches it firmly.

CDR3: ASSPGGLAGGSAKNIQY
J: TRBJ2-4
D: TRBD2
V: TRBV19

CDR3: ASTLQGAEGYT
J: TRBJ1-2
D: TRBD1
V: TRBV12-3/TRBV12-4

CDR3: ASRQGAGGTEAF
J: TRBJ1-1
D: TRBD1
V: TRBV27

CDR3: ASSLQGTGNTEAF
J: TRBJ1-1
D: NA
V: TRBV5-5

CDR3: AWSVQGKNIQY
J: TRBJ2-4
D: NA
V: TRBV30

CDR3: ASSRDNNEKLF
J: TRBJ1-4
D: NA
V: TRBV19

CDR3: ASSQDRDRNTEAF
J: TRBJ1-1
D: TRBD1
V: TRBV4-3

CDR3: AISESGGPTGELF
J: TRBJ2-2
D: NA
V: TRBV10-3

CDR3: ASSYPTSGGVTQY
J: TRBJ2-5
D: TRBD2
V: TRBV6-6

CDR3: ASSLASRGAPYEQY
J: TRBJ2-7
D: NA
V: TRBV7-2

CDR3: ASSIDGGVGPQH
J: TRBJ1-5
D: NA
V: TRBV19

CDR3: ASSLDSYSNQPQH
J: TRBJ1-5
D: NA
V: TRBV27

CDR3: ASSLIDRAEQF
J: TRBJ2-1
D: TRBD1
V: TRBV18

CDR3: ASSLWRGAYEQY
J: TRBJ2-7
D: TRBD2
V: TRBV7-6

CDR3: SASPGAFNEKLF
J: TRBJ1-4
D: NA
V: TRBV20-1